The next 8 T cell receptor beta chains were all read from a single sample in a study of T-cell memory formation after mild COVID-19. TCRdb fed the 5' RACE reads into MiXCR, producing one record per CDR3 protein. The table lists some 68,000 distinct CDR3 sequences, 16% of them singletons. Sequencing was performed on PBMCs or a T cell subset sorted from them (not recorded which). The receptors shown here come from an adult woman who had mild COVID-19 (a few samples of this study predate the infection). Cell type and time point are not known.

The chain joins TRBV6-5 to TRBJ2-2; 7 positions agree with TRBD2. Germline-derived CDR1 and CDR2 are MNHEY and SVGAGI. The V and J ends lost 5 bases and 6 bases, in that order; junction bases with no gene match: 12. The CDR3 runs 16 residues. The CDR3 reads CASSHRVAGGAGELFF. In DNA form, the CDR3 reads TGTGCCAGCAGTCACCGGGTAGCGGGTGGGGCCGGGGAGCTGTTTTTT.

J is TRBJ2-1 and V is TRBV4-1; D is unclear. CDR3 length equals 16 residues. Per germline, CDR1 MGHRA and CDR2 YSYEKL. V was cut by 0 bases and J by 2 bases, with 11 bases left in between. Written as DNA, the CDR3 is TGCGCCAGCAGCCAAGAAGCCGGGTATGCCTACAATGAGCAGTTCTTC. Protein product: CASSQEAGYAYNEQFF.

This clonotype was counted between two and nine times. DNA for the CDR3: TGTGCCAGCAGCTTAGAAGCGGGTGACATTCAGTACTTC. This sequence encodes CASSLEAGDIQYF. This rearrangement joins TRBV7-6 to TRBJ2-4; tentatively, D is TRBD2 (6 bases). Germline assignment: CDR1 SGHVS and CDR2 FNYEAQ. The CDR3 has 13 residues. With 1 base removed from V and 8 bases from J, the gap between germline ends came to 9 bases.

Here the CDR3 DNA reads TGTGCCAGCAGTTTACAAATGTTCTCTAACTATGGCTACACCTTC. It specifies CASSLQMFSNYGYTF. This chain uses TRBV28 with TRBJ1-2; no definite D call. Germline CDR1 is MDHEN and CDR2 is SYDVKM. This CDR3 has 15 amino acids. V was cut by 2 bases and J by 0 bases, with 10 bases left in between.

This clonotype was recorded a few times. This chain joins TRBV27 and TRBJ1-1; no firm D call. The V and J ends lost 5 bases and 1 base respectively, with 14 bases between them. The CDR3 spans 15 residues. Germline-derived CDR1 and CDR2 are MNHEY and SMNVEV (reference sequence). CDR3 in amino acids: CASSRSWAANTEAFF. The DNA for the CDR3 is TGTGCCAGCAGTAGGTCGTGGGCGGCGAACACTGAAGCTTTCTTT.

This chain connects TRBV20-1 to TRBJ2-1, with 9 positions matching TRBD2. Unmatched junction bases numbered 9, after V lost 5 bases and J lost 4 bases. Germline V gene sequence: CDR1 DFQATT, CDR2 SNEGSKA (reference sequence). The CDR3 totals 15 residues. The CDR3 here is CSARLAERDYNEQFF. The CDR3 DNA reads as TGCAGTGCTCGACTAGCGGAGAGGGATTACAATGAGCAGTTCTTC.

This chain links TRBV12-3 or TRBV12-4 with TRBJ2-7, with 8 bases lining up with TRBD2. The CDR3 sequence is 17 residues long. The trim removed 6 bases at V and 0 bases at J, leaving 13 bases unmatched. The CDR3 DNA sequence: TGTGCCAGCAGCTACCCGGGCTTTAGCGGGGCCTCCTACGAGCAGTACTTC. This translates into CASSYPGFSGASYEQYF.

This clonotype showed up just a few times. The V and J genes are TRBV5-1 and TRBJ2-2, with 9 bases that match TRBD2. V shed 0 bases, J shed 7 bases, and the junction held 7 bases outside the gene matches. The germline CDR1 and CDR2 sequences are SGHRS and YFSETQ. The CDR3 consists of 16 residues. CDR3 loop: CASSLVYEREDGELFF. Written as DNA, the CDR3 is TGCGCCAGCAGCTTGGTGTACGAGCGGGAGGACGGGGAGCTGTTTTTT. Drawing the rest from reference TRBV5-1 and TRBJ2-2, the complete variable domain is KAGVTQTPRYLIKTRGQQVTLSCSPISGHRSVSWYQQTPGQGLQFLFEYFSETQRNKGNFPGRFSGRQFSNSRSEMNVSTLELGDSALYLCASSLVYEREDGELFFGEGSRLTVL.